This T cell receptor beta chain was profiled in a study of beta chain features in type 1 diabetes. A word on this clone: What it binds is unknown.

Of the isolated RNA, all was reverse transcribed, and so the sequenced material was expressed TCRB transcripts. Profiling relied on immunoSEQ multiplex PCR, and the TCRdb table lists in-frame clones only, not all of them. The table lists about 160,000 clones, just over 8% of them singletons. The study's findings and limits: Shorter templates might be favored by PCR, equally in patients and controls. All four CD4+ subsets of Type 1 diabetes patients contained TCRB CDR3s that were moderately but significantly shorter. Naive, central memory and Treg TCRB repertoires appeared more alike in patients than in healthy donors. Patients with type 1 diabetes showed fewer VDJ junction insertions and more deletions.

The CDR3 extends over 17 amino acids. V was shortened by 2 bases and J by 4 bases, with 19 bases between the two germline ends. Germline V gives CDR1 KGHSH, CDR2 LQKENI. The TCR comes from a woman aged 18 to 35 with type 1 diabetes. The sequenced sample consisted of central memory CD4+ T cells from blood. This chain joins TRBV18 and TRBJ2-3; possibly TRBD1 for D (5 bases). The CDR3 loop reads CASSPKQVTSPADTQYF. In DNA form, the CDR3 reads TGTGCCAGCTCACCAAAACAGGTCACGAGCCCCGCAGATACGCAGTATTTT.